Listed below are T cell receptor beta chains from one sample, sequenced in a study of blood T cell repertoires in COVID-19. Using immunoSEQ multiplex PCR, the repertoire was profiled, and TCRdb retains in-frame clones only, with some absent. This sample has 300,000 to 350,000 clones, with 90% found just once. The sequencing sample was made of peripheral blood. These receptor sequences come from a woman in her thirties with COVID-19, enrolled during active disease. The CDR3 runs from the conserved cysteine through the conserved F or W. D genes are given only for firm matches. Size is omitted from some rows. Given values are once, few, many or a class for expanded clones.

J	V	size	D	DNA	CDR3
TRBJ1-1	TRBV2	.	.	TGTGCCAGCAGTGAATTAGACGGGACTGAAGCTTTCTTT	CASSELDGTEAFF
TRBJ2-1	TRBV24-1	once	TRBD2	TGTGCCACCAGTGACCCGGGGGGGGATACAGGTGGCCATGAGCAGTTCTTC	CATSDPGGDTGGHEQFF
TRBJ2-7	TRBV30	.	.	TGTGCCTGGAGTGTTGGCCTCGAGCAGTACTTC	CAWSVGLEQYF
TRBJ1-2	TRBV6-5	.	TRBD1	TGTGCCAGCAGTTACACCCGACAGGGAGCAGGCTATGGCTACACCTTC	CASSYTRQGAGYGYTF
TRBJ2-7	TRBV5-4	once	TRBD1	TGTGCCAGCAGCAGGCCGGGACAGGTGTACGAGCAGTACTTC	CASSRPGQVYEQYF
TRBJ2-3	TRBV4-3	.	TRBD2	TGCGCCAGCAGCCAAGAGGGGACTACACTCACAGATACGCAGTATTTT	CASSQEGTTLTDTQYF
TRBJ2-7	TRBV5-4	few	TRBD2	TGTGCCAGCAGCCCAGGGACTAGCGGGAGTCACTACGAGCAGTACTTC	CASSPGTSGSHYEQYF
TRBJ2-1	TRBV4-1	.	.	TGCGCCAGCAGCCAAGATGAGGGGGTGGGGAACAATGAGCAGTTCTTC	CASSQDEGVGNNEQFF
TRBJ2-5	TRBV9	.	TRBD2	TGTGCCAGCAGCGTAGGGGTAGCGGGAGGACAAGAGACCCAGTACTTC	CASSVGVAGGQETQYF
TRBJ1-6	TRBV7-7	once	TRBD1	TGTGCTAGCAGCCCACTGCTTGAGGGGGACAGGGGGGCGAGCTCCTATAATTCACCCCTCCACTTT	CASSPLLEGDRGASSYNSPLHF
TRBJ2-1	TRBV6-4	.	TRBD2	TGTGCCAGCAGTGACGGGGGGGAGCCCTACAATGAGCAGTTCTTC	CASSDGGEPYNEQFF
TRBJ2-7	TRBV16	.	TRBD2	TGTGCCAGCAGCCAATCTCTGCCGGGACTAGCGGAATACGAGCAGTACTTC	CASSQSLPGLAEYEQYF
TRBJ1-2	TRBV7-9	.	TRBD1	TGTGCCAGCAGCCAGGACAGGTTCATCTATGGCTACACCTTC	CASSQDRFIYGYTF
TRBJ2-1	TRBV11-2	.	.	TGTGCCAGCAGCTTAGGCAGCAGGAACAATGAGCAGTTCTTC	CASSLGSRNNEQFF
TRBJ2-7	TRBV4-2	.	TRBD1	TGTGCCAGCAGCCAGCCCGGGACAGGGGGTAGAGGCGAGCAGTACTTC	CASSQPGTGGRGEQYF
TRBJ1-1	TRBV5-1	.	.	TGCGCCAGCAGCCCCCCCACAAACACTGAAGCTTTCTTT	CASSPPTNTEAFF
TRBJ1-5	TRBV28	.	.	TGTGCCAGCAGTTCTGGACCCGGGGTCCACAATCAGCCCCAGCATTTT	CASSSGPGVHNQPQHF
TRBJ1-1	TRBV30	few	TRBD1	TGTGCCTGGGGGACAGGGAAGACGGAAGCTTTCTTT	CAWGTGKTEAFF
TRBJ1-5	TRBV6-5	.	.	TGTGCCAGCAGTTACCGATTCGGTAATCAGCCCCAGCATTTT	CASSYRFGNQPQHF
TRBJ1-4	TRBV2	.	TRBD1	TGTGCCAGCAGGCCCGACAGGGGGTGGACTAATGAAAAACTGTTTTTT	CASRPDRGWTNEKLFF
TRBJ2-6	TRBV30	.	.	TGTGCCTGGAGTGTAGACAGCTCTGGGGCCAACGTCCTGACTTTC	CAWSVDSSGANVLTF
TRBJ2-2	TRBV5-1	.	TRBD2	TGCGCCAGCAGCCGACTAGCGGGAGGAGGCACCGGGGAGCTGTTTTTT	CASSRLAGGGTGELFF
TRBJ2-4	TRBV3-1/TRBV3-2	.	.	TGTGCCAGCAGCCCCATCAACCAGGGAGGCATTCAGTACTTC	CASSPINQGGIQYF
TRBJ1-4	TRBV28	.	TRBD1	TGTGCCACCCGACAGGGCAAACTGTTTTTT	CATRQGKLFF
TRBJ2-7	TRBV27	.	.	TGTGCCAGCAGTTACCTTGGGAGCCTCTCCTACGAGCAGTACTTC	CASSYLGSLSYEQYF
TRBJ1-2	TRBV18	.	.	TGTGCCAGCTCACCTTCCCAGGGGACGGTCTATGGCTACACCTTC	CASSPSQGTVYGYTF
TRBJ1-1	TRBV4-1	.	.	TGCGCCAGCAGCCAAGACGGCAGGGGCGTTTCCTTCTTT	CASSQDGRGVSFF
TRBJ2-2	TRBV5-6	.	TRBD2	TGTGCCAGCAGCGCCCTCCGGAGGCGGGAGAACCCCGGGGAGCTGTTTTTT	CASSALRRRENPGELFF
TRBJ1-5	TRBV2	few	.	TGTGCCAGCAGGGACACTAATCAGCCCCAGCATTTT	CASRDTNQPQHF
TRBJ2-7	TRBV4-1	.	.	TGCGCCAGCAGCCAAGATGCGGGCACCGGAGAGCAGTACTTC	CASSQDAGTGEQYF
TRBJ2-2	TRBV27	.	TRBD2	TGTGCCAGCAGTTTAGCGGGAGGGATCACCGGGGAGCTGTTTTTT	CASSLAGGITGELFF
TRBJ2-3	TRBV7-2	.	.	TGTGCCAGCAGCTCCCACTATAGCACAGATACGCAGTATTTT	CASSSHYSTDTQYF
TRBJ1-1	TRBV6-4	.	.	TGTGCCAGCAGGGGCGGGCATATGAACACTGAAGCTTTCTTT	CASRGGHMNTEAFF
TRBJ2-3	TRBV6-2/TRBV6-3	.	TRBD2	TGTGCCAGCAGTTACCCAGCGGGAGGGCGTAGAGATACGCAGTATTTT	CASSYPAGGRRDTQYF
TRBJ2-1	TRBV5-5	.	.	TGTGCCAGCAGCCCTGATGGAGGGTCCGGAGGCAATGAGCAGTTCTTC	CASSPDGGSGGNEQFF
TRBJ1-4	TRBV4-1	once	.	TGCGCCAGCAGCCAAGATCAGGGAAATGAAAAACTGTTTTTT	CASSQDQGNEKLFF
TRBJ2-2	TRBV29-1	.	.	TGCAGCGCCCTTAGGCCCGGGGGCACCGGGGAGCTGTTTTTT	CSALRPGGTGELFF
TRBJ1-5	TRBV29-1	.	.	TGCAGCGTTGAGCGTGGACAGAGCAATCAGCCCCAGCATTTT	CSVERGQSNQPQHF
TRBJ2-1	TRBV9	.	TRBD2	TGTGCCAGCAGCGCCGGGACTAGCGGTAACAATGAGCAGTTCTTC	CASSAGTSGNNEQFF
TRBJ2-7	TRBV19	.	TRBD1	TGTGCCAGTAGTCCCCCAACAGGGGACGAGCAGTACTTC	CASSPPTGDEQYF
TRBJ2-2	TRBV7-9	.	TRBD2	TGTGCCAGCACCCAATTAGCGGGTCCGAACACCGGGGAGCTGTTTTTT	CASTQLAGPNTGELFF
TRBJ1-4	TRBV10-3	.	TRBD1	TGTGCCTCACACTCCGGGACAGCTAATGAAAAACTGTTTTTT	CASHSGTANEKLFF
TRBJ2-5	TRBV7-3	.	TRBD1	TGTGCCAGCAGCTCCGGGACAGGGGAGGGAGAGACCCAGTACTTC	CASSSGTGEGETQYF
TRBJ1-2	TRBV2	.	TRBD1	TGTGCCAGACGGGACAGGGACTATGGCTACACCTTC	CARRDRDYGYTF
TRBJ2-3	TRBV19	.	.	TGTGCCAGTAGTATTGGGGCTGGGCTACGTGATACGCAGTATTTT	CASSIGAGLRDTQYF
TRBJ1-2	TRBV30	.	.	TGTGCCTGGAGACAGGATCAATATGGCTACACCTTC	CAWRQDQYGYTF
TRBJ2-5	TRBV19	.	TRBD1	TGTGCCAGTAGTAAGGGACAGGGCCAAGAGACCCAGTACTTC	CASSKGQGQETQYF
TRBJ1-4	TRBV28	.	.	TGTGCCAGCAGCCCCAACCGGGTTATTAATGAAAAACTGTTTTTT	CASSPNRVINEKLFF
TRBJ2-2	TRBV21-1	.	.	TGTGCCAGCAGCAAAGGGTTGGGGCAGGAAAGTCGGCCCGGGGAGCTGTTTTTT	CASSKGLGQESRPGELFF
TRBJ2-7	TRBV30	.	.	TGTGCCTGGAGTGTTGGGGACACCTACGAGCAGTACTTC	CAWSVGDTYEQYF
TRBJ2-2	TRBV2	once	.	TGTGCCAGCAGTGTCGGTGCCGGGGAGCTGTTTTTT	CASSVGAGELFF
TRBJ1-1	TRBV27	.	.	TGTGCCAGTGCCAGGTTAACAATGAACACTGAAGCTTTCTTT	CASARLTMNTEAFF
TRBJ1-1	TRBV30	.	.	TGTGCCTGGAAACCTAGCGGGAGTACTGAAGCTTTCTTT	CAWKPSGSTEAFF
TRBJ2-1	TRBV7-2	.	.	TGTGCCAGCAGCCCCTTAGCTCCCCCAGTGATAGTGTTCTTC	CASSPLAPPVIVFF
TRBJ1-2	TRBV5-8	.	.	TGTGCCAGCAGCTTCGGGACTTACTATGGCTACACCTTC	CASSFGTYYGYTF
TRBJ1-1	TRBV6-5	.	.	TGTGCCAGCAGTTATATCGGGGGAACTGAAGCTTTCTTT	CASSYIGGTEAFF
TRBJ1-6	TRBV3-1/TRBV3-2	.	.	TGTGCCAGCAGCCAACGGGACACGGGATCACCCCTCCACTTT	CASSQRDTGSPLHF
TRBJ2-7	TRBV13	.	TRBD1	TGTGCCAGCAGCACGACAGGGTCGAGCTACGAGCAGTACTTC	CASSTTGSSYEQYF
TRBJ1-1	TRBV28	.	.	TGTGCCAGCCATCTCAATGTACACACGGAAGCTTTCTTT	CASHLNVHTEAFF
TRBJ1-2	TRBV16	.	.	TGTGCCAGCGGAATCGGGTTGTCGTCGAGCTACACCTTC	CASGIGLSSSYTF